These T cell receptor beta chains were read from a single sample in a study of OX40 agonist ivuxolimab in advanced cancers. TCRdb's table, derived via immunoSEQ multiplex PCR, lists solely in-frame clones and lacks some. This table holds tens of thousands of clones, 70% to 90% found once. The source material was CD4+ or CD8+ T cells sorted from blood, sampled in a trial of the OX40 agonist ivuxolimab. These receptors were collected from an adult with an advanced solid tumor such as melanoma, head and neck, liver or kidney cancer. Both conserved end residues are part of each CDR3. D genes are given only for firm matches. For some rows the clone size is stated as once, few or many, or as a class when expanded; others skip it.

d_call j_call clone_size v_call cdr3_nt cdr3_aa
. TRBJ1-4 . TRBV6-5 TGTGCCAGCAGATCCCGGGGTGAAAATGAAAAACTGTTTTTT CASRSRGENEKLFF
. TRBJ1-4 few TRBV19 TGTGCCAGTAGTATGGGACAACACGGAGAAAAACTGTTTTTT CASSMGQHGEKLFF
. TRBJ2-1 once TRBV10-3 TGTGCCAGCAGTTACGAGATGAAGGGTTACAATGAGCAGTTCTTC CASSYEMKGYNEQFF
TRBD2 TRBJ2-3 . TRBV7-2 TGTGCCAGCAGCCCTAGCGGGGGCGCCATGAGCACAGATACGCAGTATTTT CASSPSGGAMSTDTQYF
TRBD1 TRBJ2-7 . TRBV4-3 TGCGCCAGCAGCCTTCACAGGGGGCGTGGCGAGCAGTACTTC CASSLHRGRGEQYF
. TRBJ1-6 . TRBV7-2 TGTGCCAGCAGCTTGGTGGGGGGGCGAGGTTCACCCCTCCACTTT CASSLVGGRGSPLHF
. TRBJ2-3 . TRBV11-3 TGTGCCAGCAGCTCTGAGAGGGGTTATAGCACAGATACGCAGTATTTT CASSSERGYSTDTQYF
. TRBJ1-2 . TRBV5-1 TGCGCCAGCAGCTTGGACAGCCATCCTTTGGATGGCTACACCTTC CASSLDSHPLDGYTF
. TRBJ1-5 . TRBV9 TGTGCCAGCAGCGTAGCTAATTTTGAGGAATCGGATTATAGCAATCAGCCCCAGCATTTT CASSVANFEESDYSNQPQHF
. TRBJ2-7 . TRBV10-1 TGCGCCAGCAGTGACAGATTATACGAGCAGTACTTC CASSDRLYEQYF
. TRBJ2-3 once TRBV9 TGTGCCAGCAGCACCGTCCTCACAGATACGCAGTATTTT CASSTVLTDTQYF
. TRBJ2-5 . TRBV6-6 TGTGCCAGCAGGGACTCGATGTACCAAGAGACCCAGTACTTC CASRDSMYQETQYF
. TRBJ2-3 . TRBV6-6 TGTGCCAGCGGGGGTGGAGATACGCAGTATTTT CASGGGDTQYF
. TRBJ1-2 many TRBV2 TGTGCCAGCACTGCGTGGAACTATGGCTACACCTTC CASTAWNYGYTF
TRBD1 TRBJ1-1 . TRBV5-1 TGCGCCAGCAGCTTTGGTGACAGGGCATCCAACACTGAAGCTTTCTTT CASSFGDRASNTEAFF
. TRBJ2-3 . TRBV11-2 TGTGCCAGCAGCTTAAGCACAGATACGCAGTATTTT CASSLSTDTQYF
TRBD1 TRBJ2-5 . TRBV19 TGTGCCAGTACCGGAGGAGGACAGGGGGCGACCCAGTACTTC CASTGGGQGATQYF
TRBD2 TRBJ2-7 . TRBV10-3 TGTGCCATCAGCGGTCTAGCGGGCTCGGGTTACTACGAGCAGTACTTC CAISGLAGSGYYEQYF
. TRBJ2-5 . TRBV5-1 TGCGCCAGCAGTCCCCAGGGACTCCCCGGCAACTTC CASSPQGLPGNF
. TRBJ2-2 . TRBV15 TGTGCCACCAGCAGAGCCACGGGCCCCAGAGGGGAGCTGTTTTTT CATSRATGPRGELFF
. TRBJ1-5 . TRBV5-1 TGCGCCAGCAGCTTGGCAGGAGAGGGGGGACAGCCCCAGCATTTT CASSLAGEGGQPQHF
. TRBJ1-1 few TRBV9 TGTGCCAGCAGCGTCCAGACCGTCATGAACACTGAAGCTTTCTTT CASSVQTVMNTEAFF
TRBD2 TRBJ2-7 . TRBV6-5 TGTGCCAGCAGTTCCGCGGGGGGGGGCTCCTACGAGCAGTACTTC CASSSAGGGSYEQYF
. TRBJ2-2 few TRBV5-1 TGCGCCAGCAGCGGCGGGACAACGAACACCGGGGAGCTGTTTTTT CASSGGTTNTGELFF
. TRBJ2-1 . TRBV7-2 TGTGCCAGCAGCTTCTACGGGACGAACAATGAGCAGTTCTTC CASSFYGTNNEQFF
TRBD1 TRBJ2-3 . TRBV6-1 TGTGCCAGCAGCGACCGGGACAGGGTGTCAGATACGCAGTATTTT CASSDRDRVSDTQYF
. TRBJ1-1 . TRBV6-5 TGTGCCAGCAGTTACGGCCCAGGGAACACTGAAGCTTTCTTT CASSYGPGNTEAFF
. TRBJ1-3 . TRBV5-1 TGCGCCAGCAGCTTAAGTATGGGGACAGGAAACACCATATATTTT CASSLSMGTGNTIYF
TRBD2 TRBJ2-2 . TRBV5-1 TGCGCCAGCAGCTCGGAGGGGACTAGGACCGGGGAGCTGTTTTTT CASSSEGTRTGELFF
TRBD2 TRBJ2-2 . TRBV5-4 TGTGCCAGCAGCAAACTAGCGGGGGCGAACACCGGGGAGCTGTTTTTT CASSKLAGANTGELFF
TRBD1 TRBJ1-1 . TRBV6-6 TGTGTTTCCGGTCGGGACAGGGATACCACGAACACTGAAGCTTTCTTT CVSGRDRDTTNTEAFF
. TRBJ1-2 . TRBV5-4 TGTGCCAGCAGCTCGGTTGCCAGCCTTGCTAACTATGGCTACACCTTC CASSSVASLANYGYTF
TRBD1 TRBJ2-7 . TRBV19 TGTGCCAGTAGTAGGGACAGGTACGAGCAGTACTTC CASSRDRYEQYF
. TRBJ1-2 . TRBV2 TGTGCCAGCAGTGAAGCGCCGGCGACCCTATATTATGGCTACACCTTC CASSEAPATLYYGYTF
. TRBJ2-3 few TRBV6-1 TGTGCCAGCAGTGAGAGGAAGAACACAGATACGCAGTATTTT CASSERKNTDTQYF
TRBD1 TRBJ1-2 . TRBV25-1 TGTGCCACTAACGCCGCAGGGGGCTATGGCTACACCTTC CATNAAGGYGYTF
TRBD1 TRBJ2-3 . TRBV12-5 TGTGCTAGTCGCGTCGGACAGGTCGACACAGATACGCAGTATTTT CASRVGQVDTDTQYF
. TRBJ2-3 . TRBV2 TGTGCCAGCAGGCTTAGGGGGGGCCAAAGCACAGATACGCAGTATTTT CASRLRGGQSTDTQYF
TRBD1 TRBJ2-7 . TRBV6-5 TGTGCCAGCAGTTACCTGAGGACAGGGCAGGGCGAGCAGTACTTC CASSYLRTGQGEQYF
. TRBJ2-3 . TRBV9 TGTGCCAGCAGCGTCACCCCGGACGGCTTGATCACAGATACGCAGTATTTT CASSVTPDGLITDTQYF
TRBD1 TRBJ2-1 . TRBV11-2 TGTGCCAGCAGGACAGGGTCCCCCAATGAGCAGTTCTTC CASRTGSPNEQFF